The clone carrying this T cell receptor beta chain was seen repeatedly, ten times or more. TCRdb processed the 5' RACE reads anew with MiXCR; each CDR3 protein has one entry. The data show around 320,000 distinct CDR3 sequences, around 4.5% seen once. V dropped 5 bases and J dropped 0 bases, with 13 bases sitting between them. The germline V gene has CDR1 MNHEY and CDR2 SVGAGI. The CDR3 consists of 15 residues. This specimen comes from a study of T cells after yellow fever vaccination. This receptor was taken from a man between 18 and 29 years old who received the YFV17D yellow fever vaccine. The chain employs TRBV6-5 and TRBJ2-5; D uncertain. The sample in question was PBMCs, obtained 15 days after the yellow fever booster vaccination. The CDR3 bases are TGTGCCAGCAGTGTTCGACTCGACCACCAAGAGACCCAGTACTTC. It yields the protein CASSVRLDHQETQYF.